This T cell receptor beta chain was recovered during a study of blood T cell repertoires in COVID-19. Study background: Sites in the United States, Italy and Spain provided acute and convalescent COVID-19 samples. PBMCs, B-cell-depleted T cells, or T cells provided the cDNA or gDNA that made up the material.

Allocation to cohorts depended on clinical history reported by the participants. CDR3 length: 12 residues. Looked up from germline, CDR1 is MNHEY and CDR2 is SVGEGT. V dropped 5 bases and J dropped 10 bases, with 12 bases sitting between them. Original analysis: Amplification of reference gene primers was used by the study to estimate nucleated cell counts. Here immunoSEQ multiplex PCR was the method, and the copy in TCRdb shows in-frame clones only, minus some. V, J and clone size are those of that table, while D and trimming were read from the DNA. This table holds 300,000 to 350,000 clones, 88% found once.

The TCR comes from a man aged 25 to 40 who had recovered from COVID-19. Sequenced: PBMCs or T cells enriched from blood (not recorded which). V is TRBV6-2 or TRBV6-3 and J is TRBJ2-1, with D maybe TRBD2 (5 bases). The CDR3 nucleotides are TGTGCCAGCAGTCCAAGACTAATCGAGCAGTTCTTC. Its translation: CASSPRLIEQFF.